The present entry profiles one TCR beta chain with its context. Reverse transcription of roughly 0.45 to 1 ug RNA was performed with random hexamers. TCRdb called the immunoSEQ multiplex PCR reads again in MiXCR, with one record for every CDR3 protein. The sample has 110,000 or so distinct CDR3 sequences, about nine tenths seen once. This sample was included in a study of CD8 T cells in Susac syndrome. The CDR3 contains 18 residues. Germline CDR1 reads MNHNS; CDR2 reads SASEGT. V was clipped by 0 bases and J by 4 bases, with 19 bases between them. The J gene is TRBJ2-1, the V gene TRBV6-1; D possibly corresponds to TRBD2 (6 bases). The TCR sequence derives from a human donor in good health. Input material: CD4+ T cells from PBMCs. CDR3 nucleotide sequence: TGTGCCAGCAGTGAAGCAGGGCTAGCGAACAGAAAGTACAATGAGCAGTTCTTC. It encodes CASSEAGLANRKYNEQFF.